A single TCR beta chain is shown here with its context. Its matching antigen is unknown. This specimen comes from a study of monozygotic twins with inflammatory bowel disease. General study findings and limits: Especially where disease activity was present, IBD patients had fewer clonotypes in common with others than healthy twins did.

CDR1 is LNHDA, CDR2 SQIVND, per germline (reference sequence). The CDR3 runs to 14 residues. Using the 5' RACE reads, TCRdb records one entry per CDR3 protein without DNA. This repertoire includes around 380,000 distinct CDR3 sequences. The sample taken for sequencing was blood. The V and J genes are TRBV19 and TRBJ1-1; with no DNA, the TCRdb D assignment of TRBD1 cannot be verified. The receptor was derived from a human donor with ulcerative colitis or Crohn's disease, or a healthy co-twin of an affected twin (not recorded which). The CDR3 region is CASEGGFWNTEAFF.